This T cell receptor beta chain comes out of a study of control samples from healthy donors and cancer patients. The method was immunoSEQ multiplex PCR; TCRdb's version includes in-frame clones alone and lacks a portion of them. This sample carries roughly 180,000 clones, approximately 94% of them seen once, and the ten largest clones take approximately 1.5%. The receptor was isolated from a woman between 18 and 30 years old in good health. What was sequenced was blood.

In nucleotides, the CDR3 is TGTGCCAGCAGCTTAGCTTACGGTACGGGACAGCCCCAGCATTTT. Protein sequence: CASSLAYGTGQPQHF. The rearrangement uses TRBV7-2 and TRBJ1-5; D remains ambiguous. V was pared by 0 bases and J by 7 bases, with 13 bases between. The CDR3 length is 15 residues. Germline V gene sequence: CDR1 SGHTA, CDR2 FQGNSA.